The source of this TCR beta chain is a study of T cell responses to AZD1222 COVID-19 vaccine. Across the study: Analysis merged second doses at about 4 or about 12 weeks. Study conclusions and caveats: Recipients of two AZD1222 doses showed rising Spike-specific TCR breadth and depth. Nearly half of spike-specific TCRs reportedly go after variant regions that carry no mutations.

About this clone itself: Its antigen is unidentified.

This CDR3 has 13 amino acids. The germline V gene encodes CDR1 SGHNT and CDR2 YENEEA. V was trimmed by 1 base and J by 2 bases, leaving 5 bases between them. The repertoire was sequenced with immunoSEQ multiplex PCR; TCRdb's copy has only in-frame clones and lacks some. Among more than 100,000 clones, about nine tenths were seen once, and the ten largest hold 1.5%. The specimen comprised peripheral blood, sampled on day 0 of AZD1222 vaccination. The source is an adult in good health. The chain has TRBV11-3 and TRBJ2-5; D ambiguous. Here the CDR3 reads CASSLGWQETQYF. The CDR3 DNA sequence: TGTGCCAGCAGCTTAGGCTGGCAAGAGACCCAGTACTTC.